A single sample gave rise to the 18 T cell receptor beta chains below, sequenced in a study of cytomegalovirus exposure and HLA in healthy donors. PCR involved 60 Vbeta and 13 Jbeta primers. This table comes from immunoSEQ multiplex PCR, and its TCRdb copy is limited to in-frame clones, with some not included. This sample has around 230,000 clones; about 85% occur once, and the top ten carry 0.24%. Sample: PBMCs. These receptors all stem from a girl aged 2 to 10 in good health and CMV-seronegative.

The chain is built from TRBV30 and TRBJ2-1; D possibly corresponds to TRBD2 (6 bases). CDR3 length equals 13 residues. V was cut by 0 bases and J by 10 bases, with 13 bases left in between. Germline CDR1 and CDR2: GTSNPN and SVGIG (reference sequence). The CDR3 protein is CAWSVESAGEQFF. The CDR3 DNA follows: TGTGCCTGGAGTGTAGAGTCTGCGGGGGAGCAGTTCTTC.

This clone was observed a few times. The genes are TRBV30 and TRBJ1-6; D remains unclear. Trimming took off 1 base at V and 0 bases at J, with 4 bases between the two ends. Germline lookup yields CDR1 GTSNPN and CDR2 SVGIG (reference sequence). The CDR3 covers 14 residues. The CDR3 DNA follows: TGTGCCTGGAGTGACGGCTCCTATAATTCACCCCTCCACTTT. Protein: CAWSDGSYNSPLHF.

This chain uses TRBV28 with TRBJ1-5; maybe TRBD1 (5 bases). CDR3 length: 17 amino acids. CDR1 is MDHEN and CDR2 is SYDVKM in the germline V gene. The V gene lost 3 bases and the J gene lost 5 bases, with 20 bases spanning the gap. The CDR3 coding sequence is TGTGCCAGCAGTTTCGGTTGGTCGGGGGGGAGGGATCAGCCCCAGCATTTT. Encoded protein: CASSFGWSGGRDQPQHF.

J is TRBJ2-6 and V is TRBV25-1; 9 bases map to TRBD1. With 5 bases clipped from V and 2 bases from J, the junction kept 10 bases outside the gene matches. Germline V gene data show CDR1 as MGHDK and CDR2 as SYGVNS. The CDR3 sequence is 18 residues long. The chain's CDR3 is CASSSLRDRVPGANVLTF. The CDR3 DNA follows: TGTGCCAGCAGTAGTCTCCGGGACAGGGTCCCTGGGGCCAACGTCCTGACTTTC.

As DNA, the CDR3 is TGCGCCAGCAGCTTGGATGGCGCCCTTTTGGGGGGGCTAGAGGAAAAACTGTTTTTT. This sequence encodes CASSLDGALLGGLEEKLFF. The J gene is TRBJ1-4, the V gene TRBV5-1; a possible D gene is TRBD1 (6 bases). V was clipped by 0 bases and J by 8 bases, with 26 bases between them. This CDR3 contains 19 residues. Per germline, CDR1 SGHRS and CDR2 YFSETQ.

The CDR3 DNA reads as TGTGCCAGCAGCTTACGCGGGGGGAGTGTTCATGAGCAGTTCTTC. Translation: CASSLRGGSVHEQFF. The V call is TRBV7-8, the J call TRBJ2-1, with 8 bases matching TRBD2. Germline V gene lookup returns CDR1 SGHVS and CDR2 FQNEAQ. This CDR3 comprises 15 residues. Germline trimming cut 2 bases from V and 8 bases from J; bases unmatched to any gene: 8.

This clone was seen a few times. The CDR3 sequence is CASSLRQNTEAFF. The CDR3 DNA reads as TGTGCCAGCAGCTTACGACAGAACACTGAAGCTTTCTTT. This chain uses TRBV7-7 with TRBJ1-1, with D uncertain. The V end lost 2 bases, the J end lost 1 base, and 5 bases lay between the germline ends. This CDR3 comprises 13 residues. Germline V lookup: CDR1 SSHAT, CDR2 FNYEAQ (reference sequence).

The V call is TRBV7-9, the J call TRBJ1-2; tentative D call: TRBD1 (5 bases). The CDR3 consists of 13 residues. In germline, CDR1 is SEHNR, CDR2 FQNEAQ (reference sequence). The V and J ends lost 5 bases and 2 bases respectively, with 9 bases between them. CDR3 DNA: TGTGCCAGCAGCGCCCCAGGGAACTATGGCTACACCTTC. Its protein product is CASSAPGNYGYTF.

The chain has TRBV30 and TRBJ1-5, with 7 bases identical to TRBD1. The CDR3 totals 19 residues. V lost 1 base to trimming and J lost 0 bases; unmatched junction nucleotides: 15. Germline CDR1 GTSNPN, CDR2 SVGIG (reference sequence). The CDR3, as DNA: TGTGCCTGGAGTGACATTACTAAAGGGACAGCCTATAGCAATCAGCCCCAGCATTTT. This codes for CAWSDITKGTAYSNQPQHF.

The chain links TRBV29-1 to TRBJ1-2; 7 bases are shared with TRBD1. Germline CDR1 SQVTM, CDR2 ANQGSEA. V shed 1 base and J 4 bases; nucleotides not matched to a gene: 3. The CDR3 length is 13 residues. In nucleotides, the CDR3 is TGCAGCGTTGAAGCAGGGACAGCCTATGGCTACACCTTC. Protein: CSVEAGTAYGYTF. The full variable domain, with the rest looked up from reference TRBV29-1 and TRBJ1-2, is SAVISQKPSRDICQRGTSLTIQCQVDSQVTMMFWYRQQPGQSLTLIATANQGSEATYESGFVIDKFPISRPNLTFSTLTVSNMSPEDSSIYLCSVEAGTAYGYTFGSGTRLTVV.

In this sample, this clone turned up once. At one end, the junction sequence differs from germline, possibly due to a read error. This specimen includes other DNA sequences encoding the same CDR3. V and J are TRBV7-9 and TRBJ1-1, with 12 positions matching TRBD1. This CDR3 has 16 residues. The germline CDR1 and CDR2 sequences are SEHNR and FQNEAQ (reference sequence). In nucleotides, the CDR3 is TGTGCCAGCAGCTTAGCGGGGACAGGGGGCCTCACTGAGGCTTTCTTT. It encodes CASSLAGTGGLTEAFF.

The CDR3 coding sequence is TGCAGCGTTGAGAGGCCGGGATGGAATACGCAGTATTTT. Translation gives CSVERPGWNTQYF. The rearrangement links TRBV29-1 to TRBJ2-3; tentative D call: TRBD2 (5 bases). V lost 3 bases and J 7 bases, leaving 14 bases between the germline ends. CDR1 and CDR2 (germline): SQVTM, ANQGSEA. The CDR3 runs 13 residues.

This clone was seen a handful of times. One end of the junction does not line up with germline, which may come from a read error. The V gene is TRBV5-6, the J gene TRBJ2-7, with TRBD2 identical over 9 bases. Germline loops: CDR1 SGHDT, CDR2 YYEEEE. The CDR3 sequence is 16 residues long. The CDR3 is CASSWAGTSISHEQYF. For the CDR3, the DNA is TGTGCCAGCAGCTGGGCGGGGACTAGCATCTCCCACGAGCAGTACTTC.

The J gene is TRBJ2-3, the V gene TRBV5-1; 7 positions match TRBD2. The CDR3 spans 16 residues. Germline values: CDR1 SGHRS, CDR2 YFSETQ. Trimming removed 4 bases from V and 2 bases from J; junction bases left unmatched: 10. CDR3 sequence reads: CASSPVASGLTDTQYF. The CDR3 nucleotides are TGCGCCAGCAGCCCCGTGGCTAGCGGACTCACAGATACGCAGTATTTT.

V usage is TRBV9 and J usage is TRBJ1-3; 8 bases align to TRBD1. Germline trimming cut 0 bases from V and 4 bases from J; bases unmatched to any gene: 3. CDR3 length equals 15 residues. Germline values: CDR1 SGDLS, CDR2 YYNGEE. The CDR3 loop is CASSVGTGFGNTIYF. The CDR3 coding sequence is TGTGCCAGCAGCGTAGGGACAGGGTTCGGAAACACCATATATTTT.

J is TRBJ2-1 and V is TRBV4-1, with unresolved D. V lost 4 bases and J 8 bases, leaving 12 bases between the germline ends. CDR1 and CDR2 from the germline V gene are MGHRA and YSYEKL. The CDR3 loop spans 13 amino acids. CDR3 region: CASSPEAQDEQFF. CDR3 DNA sequence: TGCGCCAGCAGCCCCGAAGCCCAGGATGAGCAGTTCTTC.

This clone has just a few counts. V is TRBV6-6 and J is TRBJ1-1; D gene ambiguous. Germline assignment: CDR1 MNHNY and CDR2 SVGAGI (reference sequence). This CDR3 has 14 amino acids. The V and J ends lost 0 bases and 1 base respectively, with 6 bases between them. CDR3 bases: TGTGCCAGCAGTTACTCGGAGCCGAACACTGAAGCTTTCTTT. Translation gives CASSYSEPNTEAFF.

The CDR3 is CASSQTLEDTQYF. CDR3 in DNA: TGTGCCAGCAGCCAAACCCTAGAGGATACGCAGTATTTT. V usage is TRBV4-2 and J usage is TRBJ2-3, with unresolved D. CDR1 LGHNA and CDR2 YNFKEQ come from the germline V gene. This CDR3 has 13 residues. Trimming removed 2 bases from V and 6 bases from J, with 9 bases in between.